The rows below give T cell receptor beta chains drawn from one sample of a study of Graves' ophthalmopathy and Graves' hyperthyroidism. TCRdb analysed the multiplex PCR reads with MiXCR anew, one entry per CDR3 protein. The sample yields just over 400,000 distinct CDR3 sequences, roughly 21% seen once. Material for sequencing was peripheral blood. The origin of the receptors is a woman aged 18 to 35 with stable Graves' hyperthyroidism. Each CDR3 is given with its conserved first and last residue. Fields, in order: CDR3 length, J gene, D gene, clone size, V gene, CDR3 protein, CDR3 DNA. The D gene is left open where the match is weak. Only part of the rows carry a size: once, few, many, or a class if the clone is expanded.

len: 15
j_gene: TRBJ1-2
d_gene: TRBD1
abundance: few
v_gene: TRBV20-1
CDR3aa: CSASPRDRGTYGYTF
CDR3nt: TGCAGTGCTAGCCCTCGGGACAGGGGGACCTATGGCTACACCTTC

len: 14
j_gene: TRBJ1-1
d_gene: .
abundance: many
v_gene: TRBV20-1
CDR3aa: CSAIPGRMDTEAFF
CDR3nt: TGCAGTGCTATACCGGGACGAATGGACACTGAAGCTTTCTTT

len: 14
j_gene: TRBJ1-2
d_gene: .
abundance: many
v_gene: TRBV27
CDR3aa: CASSDNPINYGYTF
CDR3nt: TGTGCCAGCAGTGACAACCCAATCAACTATGGCTACACCTTC

len: 13
j_gene: TRBJ2-7
d_gene: .
abundance: many
v_gene: TRBV7-3
CDR3aa: CASSLTLVGEQYF
CDR3nt: TGTGCCAGCAGCTTAACACTAGTCGGGGAGCAGTACTTC

len: 12
j_gene: TRBJ1-1
d_gene: .
abundance: .
v_gene: TRBV6-2/TRBV6-3
CDR3aa: CASSRRFTEAFF
CDR3nt: TGTGCCAGCAGCCGACGGTTTACTGAAGCTTTCTTT

len: 14
j_gene: TRBJ1-3
d_gene: .
abundance: .
v_gene: TRBV12-3/TRBV12-4
CDR3aa: CASSDRNSGNTIYF
CDR3nt: TGTGCCAGCAGTGACAGGAACTCTGGAAACACCATATATTTT

len: 13
j_gene: TRBJ1-1
d_gene: .
abundance: .
v_gene: TRBV28
CDR3aa: CASSVKEYTEAFF
CDR3nt: TGTGCCAGCAGCGTAAAGGAGTACACTGAAGCTTTCTTT

len: 14
j_gene: TRBJ2-7
d_gene: .
abundance: many
v_gene: TRBV30
CDR3aa: CAWSVRRFIYEQYF
CDR3nt: TGTGCCTGGAGTGTACGGCGTTTTATCTACGAGCAGTACTTC

len: 14
j_gene: TRBJ2-7
d_gene: TRBD1
abundance: many
v_gene: TRBV10-3
CDR3aa: CATKSGTGGDEQYF
CDR3nt: TGTGCCACCAAGTCCGGGACAGGGGGCGACGAGCAGTACTTC

len: 17
j_gene: TRBJ1-3
d_gene: .
abundance: few
v_gene: TRBV5-4
CDR3aa: CASSFAGGAGSGNTIYF
CDR3nt: TGTGCCAGCAGCTTTGCGGGGGGCGCCGGCTCTGGAAACACCATATATTTT

len: 14
j_gene: TRBJ2-1
d_gene: .
abundance: few
v_gene: TRBV15
CDR3aa: CATEGGGPYNEQFF
CDR3nt: TGTGCCACCGAGGGGGGGGGCCCCTACAATGAGCAGTTCTTC

len: 12
j_gene: TRBJ2-7
d_gene: .
abundance: many
v_gene: TRBV12-5
CDR3aa: CASGLVFYEQYF
CDR3nt: TGTGCTAGTGGTTTGGTATTCTACGAGCAGTACTTC

len: 16
j_gene: TRBJ1-5
d_gene: .
abundance: many
v_gene: TRBV11-2
CDR3aa: CANSPTRGPRNQPQHF
CDR3nt: TGTGCCAACAGCCCTACGCGGGGGCCTCGCAATCAGCCCCAGCATTTT

len: 15
j_gene: TRBJ1-1
d_gene: .
abundance: many
v_gene: TRBV5-1
CDR3aa: CASSLGRGTNTEAFF
CDR3nt: TGCGCCAGCAGCTTGGGGAGGGGAACTAACACTGAAGCTTTCTTT

len: 14
j_gene: TRBJ2-5
d_gene: .
abundance: many
v_gene: TRBV2
CDR3aa: CASQNQGGRETQYF
CDR3nt: TGTGCCAGCCAGAACCAGGGTGGAAGAGAGACCCAGTACTTC

len: 16
j_gene: TRBJ2-5
d_gene: TRBD2
abundance: .
v_gene: TRBV5-1
CDR3aa: CASSLSPSGGQETQYF
CDR3nt: TGCGCCAGCAGCTTGAGTCCTAGCGGGGGGCAAGAGACCCAGTACTTC

len: 14
j_gene: TRBJ2-7
d_gene: .
abundance: many
v_gene: TRBV7-8
CDR3aa: CASSLSPNRDEQYF
CDR3nt: TGTGCCAGCAGCTTATCCCCAAATAGGGACGAGCAGTACTTC

len: 13
j_gene: TRBJ2-5
d_gene: .
abundance: many
v_gene: TRBV15
CDR3aa: CAPGSGAKETQYF
CDR3nt: TGTGCCCCCGGGTCAGGGGCTAAAGAGACCCAGTACTTC

len: 16
j_gene: TRBJ1-5
d_gene: .
abundance: many
v_gene: TRBV20-1
CDR3aa: CSAPATGIYSNQPQHF
CDR3nt: TGCAGTGCACCAGCTACAGGGATATATAGCAATCAGCCCCAGCATTTT

len: 15
j_gene: TRBJ1-6
d_gene: TRBD1
abundance: many
v_gene: TRBV28
CDR3aa: CASSPMDREYSPLHF
CDR3nt: TGTGCCAGCAGCCCCATGGACAGGGAGTATTCACCCCTCCACTTT

len: 15
j_gene: TRBJ1-6
d_gene: TRBD1
abundance: many
v_gene: TRBV2
CDR3aa: CASSELRQGASPLHF
CDR3nt: TGTGCCAGCAGTGAATTGAGGCAGGGGGCGTCACCCCTCCACTTT

len: 13
j_gene: TRBJ2-5
d_gene: .
abundance: many
v_gene: TRBV7-2
CDR3aa: CASSYPLFSTQYF
CDR3nt: TGTGCCAGCAGCTACCCCTTATTTTCGACCCAGTACTTC

len: 16
j_gene: TRBJ1-3
d_gene: .
abundance: many
v_gene: TRBV30
CDR3aa: CAWSVPGPSSGNTIYF
CDR3nt: TGTGCCTGGAGTGTACCAGGACCCTCCTCTGGAAACACCATATATTTT

len: 14
j_gene: TRBJ2-2
d_gene: .
abundance: many
v_gene: TRBV7-8
CDR3aa: CASSGNRNTGELFF
CDR3nt: TGTGCCAGCAGCGGGAACAGGAACACCGGGGAGCTGTTTTTT

len: 16
j_gene: TRBJ2-2
d_gene: .
abundance: many
v_gene: TRBV4-3
CDR3aa: CASSQEYLSFTGELFF
CDR3nt: TGCGCCAGCAGCCAAGAATATTTGTCGTTCACCGGGGAGCTGTTTTTT

len: 12
j_gene: TRBJ2-2
d_gene: .
abundance: many
v_gene: TRBV20-1
CDR3aa: CSARDKGGELFF
CDR3nt: TGCAGTGCTAGAGATAAAGGCGGGGAGCTGTTTTTT

len: 14
j_gene: TRBJ2-5
d_gene: TRBD1
abundance: few
v_gene: TRBV12-3/TRBV12-4
CDR3aa: CASSPRQGSRAQYF
CDR3nt: TGTGCCAGCAGTCCCCGACAGGGGTCGAGGGCCCAGTACTTC

len: 15
j_gene: TRBJ1-5
d_gene: .
abundance: many
v_gene: TRBV2
CDR3aa: CASSVGRGGDQPQHF
CDR3nt: TGTGCCAGCAGTGTGGGCAGGGGCGGCGATCAGCCCCAGCATTTT

len: 14
j_gene: TRBJ1-1
d_gene: .
abundance: many
v_gene: TRBV12-3/TRBV12-4
CDR3aa: CASSRDTMNTEAFF
CDR3nt: TGTGCCAGCAGTCGGGACACGATGAACACTGAAGCTTTCTTT

len: 14
j_gene: TRBJ1-1
d_gene: .
abundance: .
v_gene: TRBV6-1
CDR3aa: CASSEGVMNTDAFF
CDR3nt: TGTGCCAGCAGTGAAGGGGTCATGAACACTGATGCTTTCTTT

len: 11
j_gene: TRBJ2-5
d_gene: .
abundance: few
v_gene: TRBV5-1
CDR3aa: CASRGIETQYF
CDR3nt: TGCGCCAGCAGGGGGATAGAGACCCAGTACTTC

len: 13
j_gene: TRBJ2-7
d_gene: .
abundance: many
v_gene: TRBV25-1
CDR3aa: CASSGSNSYEQYF
CDR3nt: TGTGCCAGCAGTGGGTCCAACTCCTACGAGCAGTACTTC

len: 11
j_gene: TRBJ1-2
d_gene: .
abundance: many
v_gene: TRBV7-2
CDR3aa: CASSLGGVIRF
CDR3nt: TGTGCCAGCAGCTTAGGTGGAGTTATCAGGTTC

len: 16
j_gene: TRBJ2-6
d_gene: .
abundance: many
v_gene: TRBV7-6
CDR3aa: CASRPTGNSGANVLTF
CDR3nt: TGTGCCAGCAGACCGACCGGGAACTCTGGGGCCAACGTCCTGACTTTC

len: 14
j_gene: TRBJ1-1
d_gene: .
abundance: few
v_gene: TRBV15
CDR3aa: CATSINRWETEAFF
CDR3nt: TGTGCCACCAGCATCAACCGGTGGGAGACTGAAGCTTTCTTT

len: 14
j_gene: TRBJ2-5
d_gene: TRBD2
abundance: many
v_gene: TRBV20-1
CDR3aa: CSAIKAGVQETQYF
CDR3nt: TGCAGTGCCATAAAGGCGGGGGTCCAAGAGACCCAGTACTTC

len: 12
j_gene: TRBJ2-5
d_gene: .
abundance: .
v_gene: TRBV29-1
CDR3aa: CSVVTGPETQYF
CDR3nt: TGCAGCGTTGTGACAGGACCGGAGACCCAGTACTTC

len: 16
j_gene: TRBJ1-1
d_gene: TRBD1
abundance: many
v_gene: TRBV10-3
CDR3aa: CAISESFGQGIPEAFF
CDR3nt: TGTGCCATCAGTGAGTCTTTCGGACAGGGAATTCCTGAAGCTTTCTTT

len: 16
j_gene: TRBJ2-5
d_gene: TRBD1
abundance: many
v_gene: TRBV20-1
CDR3aa: CSARDRDREPQETQYF
CDR3nt: TGCAGTGCTAGAGACCGGGACAGGGAGCCCCAAGAGACCCAGTACTTC

len: 14
j_gene: TRBJ2-7
d_gene: .
abundance: many
v_gene: TRBV9
CDR3aa: CASSPGTNSYEQYF
CDR3nt: TGTGCCAGCAGCCCCGGGACGAATAGCTACGAGCAGTACTTC

len: 13
j_gene: TRBJ1-1
d_gene: TRBD1
abundance: many
v_gene: TRBV5-1
CDR3aa: CATKTGPNTEAFF
CDR3nt: TGCGCCACCAAGACAGGGCCGAACACTGAAGCTTTCTTT